This T cell receptor (beta chain) originates from a study of T-cell memory formation after mild COVID-19. Study-wide context: Each donor largely had its own TCR clusters. Study-wide findings and caveats: Memory from before infection featured some responding clones, which suggests cross-reactive memory joined. Mostly located in CM and EM were contracting CD4+ clones, with contracting CD8+ clones located in EMRA. CD4/CD8 balance held among clones contracting day 15 to 85, and later expanders leaned CD4+.

This CDR3 contains 14 residues. The V gene lost 2 bases and the J gene lost 2 bases, with 7 bases spanning the gap. Germline values: CDR1 SGHTA, CDR2 FQGNSA. One entry per CDR3 protein results from TCRdb running MiXCR on the 5' RACE reads. This table holds 300,000 or so distinct CDR3 sequences, around a sixth found once. A remark on this clonotype: Antigen specificity is unknown.

This chain uses TRBV7-2 with TRBJ1-3; D remains ambiguous. This receptor was identified in a man aged 18 to 30 who had mild COVID-19 (a few samples of this study predate the infection). Cell type and time point are not known. Sample: PBMCs or a T cell subset sorted from them (not recorded which). CDR3 sequence: CASSLWRAGNTIYF. In DNA form, the CDR3 reads TGTGCCAGCAGCTTATGGCGGGCTGGAAACACCATATATTTT.